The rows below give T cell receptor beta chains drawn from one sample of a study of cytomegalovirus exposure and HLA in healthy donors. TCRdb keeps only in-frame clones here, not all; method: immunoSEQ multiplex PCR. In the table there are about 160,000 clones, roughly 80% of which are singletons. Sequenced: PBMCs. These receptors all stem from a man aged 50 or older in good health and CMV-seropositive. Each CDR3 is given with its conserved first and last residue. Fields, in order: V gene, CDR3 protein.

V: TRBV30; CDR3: CAWATGGGEKLFF
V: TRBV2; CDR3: CASSEHGGEYEQYF
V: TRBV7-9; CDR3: CASSPRTSGRAQDTQYF
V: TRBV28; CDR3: CASRYTGGANYGYTF
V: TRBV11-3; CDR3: CASSLATGGGEQFF
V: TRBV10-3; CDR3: CAISVGTAEGGYGYTF
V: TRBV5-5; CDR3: CASSSGENQPQHF
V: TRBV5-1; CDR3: CASSLAVAGSNSPLHF
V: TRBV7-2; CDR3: CASSLGQGARGYTF
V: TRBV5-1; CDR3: CASSLDRETEAFF
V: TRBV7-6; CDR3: CASSLVARGSGRAQFF
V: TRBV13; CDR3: CASSPSPGQGETQYF
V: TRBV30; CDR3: CAWASVMETQYF
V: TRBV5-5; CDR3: CASTPIRANNSPLHF
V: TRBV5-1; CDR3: CASSSGGGSLYEQYF
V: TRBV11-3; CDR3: CASSVGGAGTQYF
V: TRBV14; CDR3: CASSQDYVDTQYF
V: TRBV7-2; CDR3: CASSLSGNEKLFF
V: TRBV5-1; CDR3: CASSPRTGGWETQYF
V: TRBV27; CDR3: CASMSSGNTIYF
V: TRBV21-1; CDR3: CASSKDTKTGEDGYTF
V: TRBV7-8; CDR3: CASFQGGSYNEQFF
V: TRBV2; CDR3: CASSERDSLSGNTIYF
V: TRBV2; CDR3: CATLDRFSDLETQYF
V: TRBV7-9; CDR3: CASSLLVRLDRDDEQYF
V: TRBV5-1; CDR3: CASSLEGTGYNEQFF
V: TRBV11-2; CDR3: CASSLSMNTEAFF
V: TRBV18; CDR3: CASSPPGQGAYEQYF
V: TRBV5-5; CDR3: CASSRRDSGPQEQYF
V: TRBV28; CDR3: CASSFSGAGELFF
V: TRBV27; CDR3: CASSPRGGSYNEQFF
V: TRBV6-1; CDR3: CAGGQGPRHTEAFF
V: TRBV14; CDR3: CASSQGTSGSTISYEQYF